This T cell receptor (beta chain) was sequenced during a study of T-cell memory formation after mild COVID-19. Trimming cost V 6 bases and J 5 bases; bases outside gene matches: 10. The CDR3 runs 15 residues. Using its own MiXCR run on the 5' RACE reads, TCRdb lists one record per CDR3 protein. The sample contains more than 350,000 distinct CDR3 sequences, more than 20% of which appear only once. The clonotype originates from an adult woman who had mild COVID-19 (a few samples of this study predate the infection). Cell type and time point are not known. Sequenced sample: PBMCs or a T cell subset sorted from them (not recorded which). The rearrangement links TRBV12-3 or TRBV12-4 to TRBJ2-5; the match to TRBD1 covers 9 bases. Here the CDR3 reads CASSLSDRGGETQYF. CDR3 in DNA: TGTGCCAGCAGCCTTTCGGACAGGGGTGGGGAGACCCAGTACTTC.